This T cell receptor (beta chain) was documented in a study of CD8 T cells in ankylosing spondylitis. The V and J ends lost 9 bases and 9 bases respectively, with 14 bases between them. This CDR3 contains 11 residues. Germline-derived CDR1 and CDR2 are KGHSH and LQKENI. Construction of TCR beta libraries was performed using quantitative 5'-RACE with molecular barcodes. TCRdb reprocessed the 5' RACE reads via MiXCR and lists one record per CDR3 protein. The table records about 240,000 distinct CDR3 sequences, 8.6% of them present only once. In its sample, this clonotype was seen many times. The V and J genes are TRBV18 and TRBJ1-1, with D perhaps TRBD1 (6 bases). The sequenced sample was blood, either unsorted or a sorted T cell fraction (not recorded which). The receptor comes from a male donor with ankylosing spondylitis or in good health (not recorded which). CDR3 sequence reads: CASQTGPKAFF. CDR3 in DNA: TGTGCCAGTCAAACAGGGCCCAAAGCTTTCTTT.